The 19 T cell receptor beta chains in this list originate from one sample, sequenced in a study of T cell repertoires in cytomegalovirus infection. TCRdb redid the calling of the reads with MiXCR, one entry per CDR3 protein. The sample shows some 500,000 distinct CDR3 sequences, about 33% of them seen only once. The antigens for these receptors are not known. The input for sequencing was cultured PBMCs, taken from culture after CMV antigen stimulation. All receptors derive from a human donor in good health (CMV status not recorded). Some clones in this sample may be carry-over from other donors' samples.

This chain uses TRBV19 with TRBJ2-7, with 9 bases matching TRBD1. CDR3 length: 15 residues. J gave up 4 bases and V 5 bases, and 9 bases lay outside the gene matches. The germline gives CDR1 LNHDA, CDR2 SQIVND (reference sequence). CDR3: CASSLTPDRGYEQYF. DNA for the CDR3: TGTGCCAGTAGTCTCACCCCGGACAGGGGATACGAGCAGTACTTC.

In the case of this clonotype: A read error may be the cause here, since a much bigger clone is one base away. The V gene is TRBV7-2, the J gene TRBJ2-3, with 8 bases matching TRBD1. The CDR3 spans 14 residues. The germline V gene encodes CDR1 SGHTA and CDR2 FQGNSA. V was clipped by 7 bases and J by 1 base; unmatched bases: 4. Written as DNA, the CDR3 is TGTGCCAGCATCAAGGACAGGGGCACAGATACGCAGTATTTT. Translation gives CASIKDRGTDTQYF.

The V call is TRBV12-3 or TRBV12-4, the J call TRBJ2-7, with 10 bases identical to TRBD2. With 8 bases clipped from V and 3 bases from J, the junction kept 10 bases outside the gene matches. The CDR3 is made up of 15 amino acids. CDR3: CASPRDTSGDYEQYV. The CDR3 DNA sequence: TGTGCCAGCCCCAGAGACACTAGCGGGGACTACGAGCAGTACGTC.

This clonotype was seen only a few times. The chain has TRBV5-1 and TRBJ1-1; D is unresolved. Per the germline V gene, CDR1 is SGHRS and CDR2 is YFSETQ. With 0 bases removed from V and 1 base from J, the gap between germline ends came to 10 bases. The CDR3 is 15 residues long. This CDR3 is CASSLVSNKNTEAFF. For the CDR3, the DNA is TGCGCCAGCAGCTTGGTTAGCAACAAGAACACTGAAGCTTTCTTT. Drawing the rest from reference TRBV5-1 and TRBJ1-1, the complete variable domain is KAGVTQTPRYLIKTRGQQVTLSCSPISGHRSVSWYQQTPGQGLQFLFEYFSETQRNKGNFPGRFSGRQFSNSRSEMNVSTLELGDSALYLCASSLVSNKNTEAFFGQGTRLTVV.

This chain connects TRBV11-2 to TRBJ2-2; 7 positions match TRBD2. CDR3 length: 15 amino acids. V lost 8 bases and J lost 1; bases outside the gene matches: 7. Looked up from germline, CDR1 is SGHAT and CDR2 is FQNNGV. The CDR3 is CASRLWGGNTGELFF. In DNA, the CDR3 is TGTGCCAGCCGCCTCTGGGGGGGGAACACCGGGGAGCTGTTTTTT.

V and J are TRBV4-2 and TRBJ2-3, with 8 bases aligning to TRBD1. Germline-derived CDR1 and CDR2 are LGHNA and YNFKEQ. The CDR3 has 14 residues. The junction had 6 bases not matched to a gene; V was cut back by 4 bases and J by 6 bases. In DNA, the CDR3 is TGTGCCAGCAGCCTTGACAGGGGTATGGATACGCAGTATTTT. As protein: CASSLDRGMDTQYF.

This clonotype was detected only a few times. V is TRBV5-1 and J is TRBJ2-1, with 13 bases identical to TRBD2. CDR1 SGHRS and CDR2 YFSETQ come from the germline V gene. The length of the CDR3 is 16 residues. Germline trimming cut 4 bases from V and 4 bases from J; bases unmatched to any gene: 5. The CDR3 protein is CASSPGTSGIYNEQFF. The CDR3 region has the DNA TGCGCCAGCAGCCCCGGGACTAGCGGGATTTACAATGAGCAGTTCTTC.

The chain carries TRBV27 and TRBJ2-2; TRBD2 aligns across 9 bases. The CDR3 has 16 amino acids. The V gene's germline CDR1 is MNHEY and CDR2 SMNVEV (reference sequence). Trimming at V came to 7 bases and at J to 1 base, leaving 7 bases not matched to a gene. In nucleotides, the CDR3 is TGTGCCAGCAAAGGAGGCGGGAGGGTGAACACCGGGGAGCTGTTTTTT. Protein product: CASKGGGRVNTGELFF.

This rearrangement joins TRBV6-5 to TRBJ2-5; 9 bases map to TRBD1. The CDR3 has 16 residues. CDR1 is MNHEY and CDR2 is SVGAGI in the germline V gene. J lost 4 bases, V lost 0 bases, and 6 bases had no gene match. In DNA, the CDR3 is TGTGCCAGCAGTTACTCCAGACAGGGGGGGGTAGAGACCCAGTACTTC. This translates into CASSYSRQGGVETQYF.

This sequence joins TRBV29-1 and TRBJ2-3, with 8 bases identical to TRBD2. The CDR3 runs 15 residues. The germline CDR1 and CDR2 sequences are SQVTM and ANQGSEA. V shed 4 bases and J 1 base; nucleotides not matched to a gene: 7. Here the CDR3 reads CSVGATSDRTDTQYF. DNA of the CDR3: TGCAGCGTTGGGGCGACTAGCGACCGCACAGATACGCAGTATTTT.

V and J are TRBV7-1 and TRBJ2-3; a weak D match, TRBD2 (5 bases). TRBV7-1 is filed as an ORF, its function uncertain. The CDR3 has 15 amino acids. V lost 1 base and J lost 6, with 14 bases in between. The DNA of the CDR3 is TGTGCCAGCAGCTCAGGGACTGGCTTTTCTGATACGCAGTATTTT. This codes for CASSSGTGFSDTQYF.

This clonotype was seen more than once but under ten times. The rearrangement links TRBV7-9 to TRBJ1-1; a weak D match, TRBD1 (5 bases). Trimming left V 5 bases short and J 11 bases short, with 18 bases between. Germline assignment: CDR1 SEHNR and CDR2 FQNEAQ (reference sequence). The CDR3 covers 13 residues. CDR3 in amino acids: CASSPIGTVAAFF. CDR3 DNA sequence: TGTGCCAGCAGCCCCATAGGGACGGTTGCGGCTTTCTTT.

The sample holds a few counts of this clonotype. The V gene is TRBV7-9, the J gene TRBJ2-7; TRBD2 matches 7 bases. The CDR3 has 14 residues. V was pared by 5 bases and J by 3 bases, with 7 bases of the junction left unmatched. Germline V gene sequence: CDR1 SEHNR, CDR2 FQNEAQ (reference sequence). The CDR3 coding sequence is TGTGCCAGCAGCCCCCCCCTAGCGGACTACGAGCAGTACTTC. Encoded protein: CASSPPLADYEQYF.

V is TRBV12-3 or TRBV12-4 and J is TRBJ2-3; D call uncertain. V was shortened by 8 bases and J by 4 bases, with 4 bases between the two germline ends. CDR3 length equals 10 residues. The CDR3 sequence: CASVSDTQYF. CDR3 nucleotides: TGTGCCAGCGTCTCAGATACGCAGTATTTT.

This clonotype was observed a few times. CDR3 DNA: TGCAGCGTTGGCCCTTCCGGTTACAATGAGCAGTTCTTC. Translating gives CSVGPSGYNEQFF. The chain combines TRBV29-1 with TRBJ2-1; D gene ambiguous. Germline lookup yields CDR1 SQVTM and CDR2 ANQGSEA. The CDR3 has 13 residues. V was cut by 4 bases and J by 4 bases, with 11 bases left in between.

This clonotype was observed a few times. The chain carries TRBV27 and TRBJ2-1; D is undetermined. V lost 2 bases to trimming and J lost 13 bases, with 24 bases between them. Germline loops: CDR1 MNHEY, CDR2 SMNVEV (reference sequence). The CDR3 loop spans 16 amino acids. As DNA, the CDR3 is TGTGCCAGCAGTTTACTCCCGGAACGGATTAATGAGAAACAGTTCTTC. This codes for CASSLLPERINEKQFF.

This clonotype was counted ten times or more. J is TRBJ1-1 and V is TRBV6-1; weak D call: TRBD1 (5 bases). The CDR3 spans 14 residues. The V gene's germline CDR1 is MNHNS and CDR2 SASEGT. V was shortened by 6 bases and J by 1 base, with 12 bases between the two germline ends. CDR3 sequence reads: CASRPGRGNTEAFF. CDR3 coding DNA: TGTGCCAGCAGACCAGGTAGGGGGAACACTGAAGCTTTCTTT.

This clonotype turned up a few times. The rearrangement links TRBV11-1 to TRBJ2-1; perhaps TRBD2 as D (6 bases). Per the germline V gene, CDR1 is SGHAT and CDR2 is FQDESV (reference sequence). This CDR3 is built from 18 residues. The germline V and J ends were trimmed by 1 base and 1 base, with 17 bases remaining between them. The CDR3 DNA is TGTGCCAGCAGCTTAGTGGCTAGGGCGGGACCTTCCTACAATGAGCAGTTCTTC. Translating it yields CASSLVARAGPSYNEQFF. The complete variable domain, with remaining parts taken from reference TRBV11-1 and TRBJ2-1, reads EAEVAQSPRYKITEKSQAVAFWCDPISGHATLYWYRQILGQGPELLVQFQDESVVDDSQLPKDRFSAERLKGVDSTLKIQPAELGDSAMYLCASSLVARAGPSYNEQFFGPGTRLTVL.

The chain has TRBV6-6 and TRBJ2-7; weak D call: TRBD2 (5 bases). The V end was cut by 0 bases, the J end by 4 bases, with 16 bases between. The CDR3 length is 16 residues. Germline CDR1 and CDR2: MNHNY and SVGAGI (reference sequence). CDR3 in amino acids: CASSYSNGEERYEQYF. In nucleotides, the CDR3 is TGTGCCAGCAGTTACTCGAATGGCGAGGAGCGGTACGAGCAGTACTTC.